These T cell receptor beta chains were read from a single sample in a study of shared clonotypes between healthy human individuals. Data came from immunoSEQ multiplex PCR; TCRdb stores just in-frame clones and leaves some out. The sample gives some 2.4 million clones, 80% to 95% of which show up once; about 0.34% is in the top ten. Sequencing was done on a sample of naive CD4+ T cells from PBMCs. The receptors were gathered from a man aged 18 to 30 in good health. Some clones in this sample may be carry-over from other donors' samples. CDR3s include the opening cysteine and the closing phenylalanine or tryptophan. D genes are given only for firm matches. A row's size may be missing; if present it is once, few, many or a size class.

clone_size,d_call,j_call,v_call,cdr3_aa,cdr3_nt
.,TRBD1,TRBJ1-2,TRBV27,CASSPHNRGRDYGYTF,TGTGCCAGCAGTCCACACAACAGGGGGCGAGACTATGGCTACACCTTC
.,.,TRBJ1-5,TRBV19,CASTTTVYQPQHF,TGTGCCAGCACAACGACGGTCTATCAGCCCCAGCATTTT
few,.,TRBJ2-2,TRBV27,CASSDWDGTGELFF,TGTGCCAGCAGTGACTGGGACGGCACCGGGGAGCTGTTTTTT
.,.,TRBJ1-5,TRBV5-1,CASSTGLEQPQHF,TGCGCCAGCAGTACGGGGCTAGAACAGCCCCAGCATTTT
few,.,TRBJ1-1,TRBV5-1,CASSLVAGDTEAFF,TGCGCCAGCAGCTTGGTGGCAGGGGACACTGAAGCTTTCTTT
.,.,TRBJ2-7,TRBV20-1,CSARRANEQYF,TGCAGTGCTAGGCGGGCCAACGAGCAGTACTTC
.,TRBD1,TRBJ2-5,TRBV2,CASSEDRGDQETQYF,TGTGCCAGCAGTGAGGACAGGGGCGATCAAGAGACCCAGTACTTC
.,.,TRBJ2-5,TRBV5-1,CASSYQTGQETQYF,TGCGCCAGCAGCTATCAGACAGGTCAAGAGACCCAGTACTTC
.,.,TRBJ1-4,TRBV4-1,CASSQGGGNEKLFF,TGCGCCAGCAGCCAAGGCGGGGGGAATGAAAAACTGTTTTTT
.,.,TRBJ2-2,TRBV5-1,CASSLDPGAGTGELFF,TGCGCCAGCAGCTTGGATCCGGGGGCAGGCACCGGGGAGCTGTTTTTT
.,.,TRBJ2-1,TRBV4-1,CASSRNFVGRFENEQFF,TGCGCCAGCAGCCGCAATTTTGTAGGACGGTTTGAGAATGAGCAGTTCTTC
.,TRBD1,TRBJ2-7,TRBV5-1,CASTSDRGAYEQYF,TGCGCCAGCACCTCGGACAGGGGTGCCTACGAGCAGTACTTC
.,.,TRBJ1-3,TRBV4-2,CASSQDHRARGRLTSGNTIYF,TGTGCCAGCAGCCAAGACCATCGGGCCAGGGGCCGCCTAACTTCTGGAAACACCATATATTTT
.,TRBD1,TRBJ2-7,TRBV28,CASSTTGQGPHEQYF,TGTGCCAGCAGTACTACGGGACAGGGGCCCCACGAGCAGTACTTC
.,.,TRBJ2-3,TRBV5-1,CASSLLAVSTDTQYF,TGCGCCAGCAGCTTGTTAGCGGTTAGCACAGATACGCAGTATTTT
.,.,TRBJ1-1,TRBV5-4,CASSPVGGPTEAFF,TGTGCCAGCAGCCCGGTGGGGGGTCCCACTGAAGCTTTCTTT
.,.,TRBJ1-3,TRBV9,CASSRRLGNTIYF,TGTGCCAGCAGCCGTCGATTGGGAAACACCATATATTTT
.,TRBD1,TRBJ2-3,TRBV6-5,CASTRGLGTDTQYF,TGTGCCAGCACCAGGGGGCTTGGCACAGATACGCAGTATTTT
once,.,TRBJ2-3,TRBV2,CASSVESSGTDTQYF,TGTGCCAGCAGTGTGGAGTCTAGCGGCACAGATACGCAGTATTTT
few,.,TRBJ1-1,TRBV4-1,CASSQGGNTEAFF,TGCGCCAGCAGCCAAGGAGGGAACACTGAAGCTTTCTTT
.,.,TRBJ2-5,TRBV5-6,CASSWTTQVQETQYF,TGTGCCAGCAGCTGGACCACCCAAGTCCAAGAGACCCAGTACTTC
.,TRBD1,TRBJ2-4,TRBV5-5,CASSVGTGGAGVAKNIQYF,TGTGCCAGCAGCGTTGGGACAGGGGGCGCCGGGGTGGCCAAAAACATTCAGTACTTC
.,.,TRBJ1-4,TRBV2,CASSTNLGEKLFF,TGTGCCAGCAGTACCAACCTAGGTGAAAAACTGTTTTTT
.,TRBD2,TRBJ2-3,TRBV28,CASISSGSKDTQYF,TGTGCCAGCATTAGTAGCGGGAGTAAAGATACGCAGTATTTT
.,TRBD2,TRBJ2-1,TRBV4-1,CASSPLTSGRYRDEQFF,TGCGCCAGCAGCCCATTGACTAGCGGGAGGTACAGGGATGAGCAGTTCTTC
.,.,TRBJ2-2,TRBV5-1,CASSLVPENGELFF,TGCGCCAGCAGCCTCGTTCCAGAGAACGGGGAGCTGTTTTTT
.,TRBD2,TRBJ2-1,TRBV9,CASSGEGTIYNEQFF,TGTGCCAGCAGCGGGGAGGGGACTATTTACAATGAGCAGTTCTTC
.,.,TRBJ2-7,TRBV5-1,CASSLGAGEQYF,TGCGCCAGCAGCTTGGGTGCGGGCGAGCAGTACTTC
.,TRBD2,TRBJ2-7,TRBV5-4,CASSLDSGRLGEQYF,TGTGCCAGCAGCTTGGATAGCGGGAGATTGGGCGAGCAGTACTTC
few,.,TRBJ2-7,TRBV6-5,CASSYDFSQYEQYF,TGTGCCAGCAGTTACGATTTTTCCCAATACGAGCAGTACTTC
.,.,TRBJ2-5,TRBV5-4,CASSSGLSETQYF,TGTGCCAGCAGCTCCGGACTATCAGAGACCCAGTACTTC
.,TRBD1,TRBJ1-3,TRBV28,CASSLSGLATGVTTYSGNTIYF,TGTGCCAGCAGTTTATCGGGTCTGGCGACAGGGGTTACAACGTACTCTGGAAACACCATATATTTT
.,.,TRBJ2-1,TRBV14,CASSQDLRSGYYNEQFF,TGTGCCAGCAGCCAAGATCTCCGAAGCGGCTACTACAATGAGCAGTTCTTC
.,.,TRBJ1-1,TRBV18,CASSPLTPEAFF,TGTGCCAGCTCACCACTGACGCCTGAAGCTTTCTTT
.,.,TRBJ2-1,TRBV9,CASSVGGGYLYNEQFF,TGTGCCAGCAGCGTAGGGGGCGGGTACCTCTACAATGAGCAGTTCTTC
.,.,TRBJ2-3,TRBV5-1,CASSRVPADTQYF,TGCGCCAGCAGCCGGGTTCCCGCAGATACGCAGTATTTT
.,.,TRBJ1-4,TRBV2,CASRRDREEKLFF,TGTGCCAGCCGTCGGGACCGAGAGGAAAAACTGTTTTTT
.,.,TRBJ2-6,TRBV5-1,CASSLGTNSGANVLTF,TGCGCCAGCAGCTTGGGGACAAACTCTGGGGCCAACGTCCTGACTTTC
.,.,TRBJ1-1,TRBV7-3,CASSLGGTLNTEAFF,TGTGCCAGCAGCTTAGGGGGCACCTTGAACACTGAAGCTTTCTTT
.,.,TRBJ2-5,TRBV2,CASKVGAKTQYF,TGTGCCAGCAAGGTCGGAGCAAAGACCCAGTACTTC
.,.,TRBJ2-1,TRBV6-1,CASSERGSSYNEQFF,TGTGCCAGCAGTGAAAGGGGGAGCTCCTACAATGAGCAGTTCTTC
.,.,TRBJ1-1,TRBV29-1,CSVETPGNTEAFF,TGCAGCGTCGAGACTCCAGGGAACACTGAAGCTTTCTTT
.,.,TRBJ2-3,TRBV7-2,CASSTTRDTQYF,TGTGCCAGCAGCACGACAAGGGATACGCAGTATTTT
.,.,TRBJ1-2,TRBV5-1,CASSLTPTGDTNYGYTF,TGCGCCAGCAGCTTGACGCCAACCGGGGACACGAACTATGGCTACACCTTC
.,TRBD2,TRBJ2-5,TRBV19,CASKDLAGYTETQYF,TGTGCCAGTAAGGACCTAGCGGGATATACGGAGACCCAGTACTTC